This T cell receptor (beta chain) was sequenced in a study of cytomegalovirus exposure and HLA in healthy donors. The J segment lost 6 bases and the V segment lost 2 bases, leaving 4 bases of the junction unmatched. This CDR3 spans 14 amino acids. CDR1 and CDR2 from the germline V gene are LNHDA and SQIVND (reference sequence). A multiplex PCR was run with 60 Vbeta primers and 13 Jbeta primers. Assay: immunoSEQ multiplex PCR; the TCRdb copy retains only in-frame clones and omits some. Here the sample spans some 240,000 clones, 92% being singletons. Sample: PBMCs. This TCR was sampled from a girl under 10 years old in good health and CMV-seronegative. The V gene is TRBV19, the J gene TRBJ1-2, with 9 bases lining up with TRBD1. CDR3 amino acids: CASSIIGTGNGYTF. CDR3 coding DNA: TGTGCCAGTAGTATAATCGGGACAGGGAATGGCTACACCTTC.